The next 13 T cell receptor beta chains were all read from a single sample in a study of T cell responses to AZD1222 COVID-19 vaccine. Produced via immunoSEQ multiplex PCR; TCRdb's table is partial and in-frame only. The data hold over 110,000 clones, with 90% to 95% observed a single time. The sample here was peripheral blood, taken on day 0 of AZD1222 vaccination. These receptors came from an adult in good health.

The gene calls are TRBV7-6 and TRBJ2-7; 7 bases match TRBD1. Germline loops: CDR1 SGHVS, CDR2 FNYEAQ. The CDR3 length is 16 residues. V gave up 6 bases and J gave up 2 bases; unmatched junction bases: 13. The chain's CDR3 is CASRPKQGRRTYEQYF. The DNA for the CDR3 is TGTGCCAGCAGGCCAAAACAGGGGCGCAGGACCTACGAGCAGTACTTC.

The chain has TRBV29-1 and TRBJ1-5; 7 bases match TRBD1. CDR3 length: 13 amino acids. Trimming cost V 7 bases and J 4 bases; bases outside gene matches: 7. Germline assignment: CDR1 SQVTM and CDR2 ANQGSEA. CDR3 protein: CSATTGTNQPQHF. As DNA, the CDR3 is TGCAGCGCAACGACAGGGACTAATCAGCCCCAGCATTTT.

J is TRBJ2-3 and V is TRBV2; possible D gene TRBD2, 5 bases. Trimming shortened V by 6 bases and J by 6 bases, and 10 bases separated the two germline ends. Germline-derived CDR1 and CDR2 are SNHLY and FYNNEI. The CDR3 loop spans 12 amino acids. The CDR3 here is CASSGSGDTQYF. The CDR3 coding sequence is TGTGCCAGCAGCGGGTCGGGGGATACGCAGTATTTT.

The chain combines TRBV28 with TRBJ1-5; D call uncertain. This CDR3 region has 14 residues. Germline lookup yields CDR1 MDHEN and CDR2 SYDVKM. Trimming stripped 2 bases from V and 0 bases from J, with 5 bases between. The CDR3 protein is CASSLPPSNQPQHF. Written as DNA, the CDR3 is TGTGCCAGCAGTTTACCACCTAGCAATCAGCCCCAGCATTTT.

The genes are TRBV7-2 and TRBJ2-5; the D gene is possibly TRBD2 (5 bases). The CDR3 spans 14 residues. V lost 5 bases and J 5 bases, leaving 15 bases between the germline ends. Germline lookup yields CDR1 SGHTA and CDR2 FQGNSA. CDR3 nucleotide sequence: TGTGCCAGCAGCCTAATGGGAGCCGCCGAGACCCAGTACTTC. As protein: CASSLMGAAETQYF. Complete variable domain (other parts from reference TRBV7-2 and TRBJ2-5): GAGVSQSPSNKVTEKGKDVELRCDPISGHTALYWYRQSLGQGLEFLIYFQGNSAPDKSGLPSDRFSAERTGGSVSTLTIQRTQQEDSAVYLCASSLMGAAETQYFGPGTRLLVL.

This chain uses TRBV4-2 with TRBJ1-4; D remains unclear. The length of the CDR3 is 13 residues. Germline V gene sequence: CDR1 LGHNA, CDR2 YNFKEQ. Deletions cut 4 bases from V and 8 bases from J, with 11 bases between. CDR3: CASSPTLGEKLFF. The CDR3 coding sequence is TGTGCCAGCAGCCCTACGCTAGGCGAAAAACTGTTTTTT.

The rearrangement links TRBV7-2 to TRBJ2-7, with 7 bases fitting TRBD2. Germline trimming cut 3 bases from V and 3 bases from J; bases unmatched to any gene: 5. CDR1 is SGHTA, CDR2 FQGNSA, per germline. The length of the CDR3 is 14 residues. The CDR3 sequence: CASSFLADNYEQYF. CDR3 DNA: TGTGCCAGCAGCTTTCTAGCGGACAACTACGAGCAGTACTTC.

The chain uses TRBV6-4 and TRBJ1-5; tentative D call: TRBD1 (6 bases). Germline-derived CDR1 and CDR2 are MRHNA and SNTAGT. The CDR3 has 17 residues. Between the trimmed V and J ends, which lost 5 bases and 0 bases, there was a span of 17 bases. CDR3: CASSLSRRGNSNQPQHF. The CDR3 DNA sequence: TGTGCCAGCAGTCTATCGCGAAGGGGGAATAGCAATCAGCCCCAGCATTTT.

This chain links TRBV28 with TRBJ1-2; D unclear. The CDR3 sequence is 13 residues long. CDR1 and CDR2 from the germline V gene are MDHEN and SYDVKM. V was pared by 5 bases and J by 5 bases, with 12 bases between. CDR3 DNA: TGTGCCAGCAGTGAGGCAGAAGGTTATGGCTACACCTTC. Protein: CASSEAEGYGYTF.

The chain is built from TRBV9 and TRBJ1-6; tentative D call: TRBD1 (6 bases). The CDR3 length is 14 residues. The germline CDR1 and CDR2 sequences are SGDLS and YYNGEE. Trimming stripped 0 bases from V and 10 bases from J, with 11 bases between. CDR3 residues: CASSVAGGQSPLHF. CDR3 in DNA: TGTGCCAGCAGCGTAGCCGGGGGCCAGTCACCCCTCCACTTT.

In nucleotides, the CDR3 is TGTGCCATAAGAGGGGGGCAGAACACTGAAGCTTTCTTT. This translates into CAIRGGQNTEAFF. This sequence joins TRBV7-9 and TRBJ1-1; D might be TRBD1 (6 bases). Germline V CDR1 and CDR2: SEHNR, FQNEAQ (reference sequence). V was pared by 10 bases and J by 1 base, with 13 bases between. The CDR3 extends over 13 amino acids.

The CDR3 sequence: CATKGQGNYEQYF. The CDR3 DNA reads as TGTGCCACCAAAGGACAGGGAAACTACGAGCAGTACTTC. The chain carries TRBV15 and TRBJ2-7; 8 positions match TRBD1. Looked up from germline, CDR1 is LNHNV and CDR2 is YYDKDF (reference sequence). V lost 7 bases and J lost 3; bases outside the gene matches: 5. The CDR3 runs to 13 residues.

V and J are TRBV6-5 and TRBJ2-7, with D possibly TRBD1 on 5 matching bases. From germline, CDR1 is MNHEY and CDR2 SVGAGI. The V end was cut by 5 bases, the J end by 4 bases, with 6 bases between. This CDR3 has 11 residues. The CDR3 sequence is CASSTGYEQYF. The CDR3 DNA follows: TGTGCCAGCAGTACAGGATACGAGCAGTACTTC.